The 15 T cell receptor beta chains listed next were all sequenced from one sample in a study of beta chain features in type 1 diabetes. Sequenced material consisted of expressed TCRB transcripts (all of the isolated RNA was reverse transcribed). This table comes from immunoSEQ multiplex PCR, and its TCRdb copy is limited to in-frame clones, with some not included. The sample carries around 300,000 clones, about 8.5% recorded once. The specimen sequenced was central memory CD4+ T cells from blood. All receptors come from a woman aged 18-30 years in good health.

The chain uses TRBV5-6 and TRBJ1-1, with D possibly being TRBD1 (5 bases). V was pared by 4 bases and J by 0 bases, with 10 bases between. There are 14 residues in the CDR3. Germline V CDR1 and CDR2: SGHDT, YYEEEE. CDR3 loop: CASSQLTVNTEAFF. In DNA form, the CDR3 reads TGTGCCAGCAGCCAATTGACAGTGAACACTGAAGCTTTCTTT.

CDR3 nucleotides: TGTGCCAGCAGTTCATTAAGCATGGCGACGCAGCATTTT. Residues: CASSSLSMATQHF. The J gene is TRBJ1-5, the V gene TRBV27; no clear D gene. The V end lost 4 bases, the J end lost 13 bases, and 17 bases lay between the germline ends. The CDR3 is made up of 13 amino acids. Germline CDR1 is MNHEY and CDR2 is SMNVEV (reference sequence).

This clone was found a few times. Here the CDR3 DNA reads TGTGCCAGCAGCTCATCCGGGACAGGGAGGGAGACCCAGTACTTC. As protein: CASSSSGTGRETQYF. V usage is TRBV7-9 and J usage is TRBJ2-5, with TRBD1 identical over 9 bases. V lost 4 bases and J lost 5; bases outside the gene matches: 8. This CDR3 is built from 15 residues. Per the germline V gene, CDR1 is SEHNR and CDR2 is FQNEAQ (reference sequence). Based on the CDR3 plus reference TRBV7-9 and TRBJ2-5, the full variable domain is DTGVSQNPRHKITKRGQNVTFRCDPISEHNRLYWYRQTLGQGPEFLTYFQNEAQLEKSRLLSDRFSAERPKGSFSTLEIQRTEQGDSAMYLCASSSSGTGRETQYFGPGTRLLVL.

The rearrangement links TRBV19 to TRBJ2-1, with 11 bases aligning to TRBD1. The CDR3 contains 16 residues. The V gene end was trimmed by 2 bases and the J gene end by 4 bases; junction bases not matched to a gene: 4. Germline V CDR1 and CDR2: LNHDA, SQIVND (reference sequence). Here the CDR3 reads CASSIYGTGGYNEQFF. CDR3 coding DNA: TGTGCCAGTAGTATATACGGGACAGGGGGGTACAATGAGCAGTTCTTC.

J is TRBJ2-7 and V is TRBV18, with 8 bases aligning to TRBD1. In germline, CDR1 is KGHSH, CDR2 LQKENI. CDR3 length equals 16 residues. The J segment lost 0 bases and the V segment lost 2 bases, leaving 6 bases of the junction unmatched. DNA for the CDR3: TGTGCCAGCTCACCATGGACAGGGAAGAGCTCCTACGAGCAGTACTTC. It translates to CASSPWTGKSSYEQYF.

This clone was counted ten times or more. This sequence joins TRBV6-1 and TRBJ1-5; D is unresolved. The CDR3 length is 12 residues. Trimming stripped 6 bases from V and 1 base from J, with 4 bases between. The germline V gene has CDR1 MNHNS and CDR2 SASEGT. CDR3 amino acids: CASRSSNQPQHF. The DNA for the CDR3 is TGTGCCAGCAGGTCCAGCAATCAGCCCCAGCATTTT.

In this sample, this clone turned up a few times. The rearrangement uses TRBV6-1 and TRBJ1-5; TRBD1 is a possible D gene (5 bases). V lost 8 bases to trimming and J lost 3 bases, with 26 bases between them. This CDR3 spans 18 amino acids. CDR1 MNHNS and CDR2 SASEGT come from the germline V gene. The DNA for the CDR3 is TGTGCCAGCGATGAAGGGAAAGGGGCTTATACTTTCAATCAGCCCCAGCATTTT. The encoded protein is CASDEGKGAYTFNQPQHF.

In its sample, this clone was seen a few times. CDR3: CASSQGQASSNQPQHF. The CDR3 coding sequence is TGTGCCAGCAGCCAAGGTCAGGCCAGTAGCAATCAGCCCCAGCATTTT. The V gene is TRBV16, the J gene TRBJ1-5; D gene ambiguous. Trimming shortened V by 2 bases and J by 0 bases, and 11 bases separated the two germline ends. Germline CDR1 is KGHSY and CDR2 is FQNENV. This CDR3 comprises 16 residues. Supplemented by reference TRBV16 and TRBJ1-5, the full variable domain reads GEEVAQTPKHLVRGEGQKAKLYCAPIKGHSYVFWYQQVLKNEFKFLISFQNENVFDETGMPKERFSAKCLPNSPCSLEIQATKLEDSAVYFCASSQGQASSNQPQHFGDGTRLSIL.

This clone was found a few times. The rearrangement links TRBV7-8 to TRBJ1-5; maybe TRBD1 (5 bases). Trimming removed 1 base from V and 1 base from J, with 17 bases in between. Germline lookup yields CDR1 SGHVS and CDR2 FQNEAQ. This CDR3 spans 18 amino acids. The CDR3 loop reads CASSLVHLSRDSNQPQHF. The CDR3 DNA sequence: TGTGCCAGCAGCTTAGTACACCTAAGCCGGGACAGCAATCAGCCCCAGCATTTT.

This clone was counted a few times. CDR3 sequence (DNA): TGTGCCAGCAGCCACCCCGGGATCGGGGCCTATGGCTACACCTTC. Translation: CASSHPGIGAYGYTF. V is TRBV7-2 and J is TRBJ1-2; D possibly corresponds to TRBD1 (5 bases). CDR1 is SGHTA, CDR2 FQGNSA, per germline. Trimming removed 5 bases from V and 4 bases from J, with 17 bases in between. There are 15 residues in the CDR3.

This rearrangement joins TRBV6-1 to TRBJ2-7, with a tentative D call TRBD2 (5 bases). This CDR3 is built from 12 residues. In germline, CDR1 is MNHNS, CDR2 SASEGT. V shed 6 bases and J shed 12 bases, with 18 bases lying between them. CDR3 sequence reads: CASRQSGETGYF. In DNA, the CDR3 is TGTGCCAGCAGGCAATCCGGGGAGACGGGGTACTTC.

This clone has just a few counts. The CDR3 DNA reads as TGTGCCAGCAGCTTAACGGCGGGAAGACAGGTTTCGAACACCGGGGAGCTGTTTTTT. Translated, it gives CASSLTAGRQVSNTGELFF. This chain connects TRBV7-3 to TRBJ2-2; D tentatively fits TRBD1 or TRBD2 (6 bases each). This CDR3 has 19 amino acids. V lost 0 bases to trimming and J lost 0 bases, with 17 bases between them. Germline V gene lookup returns CDR1 SGHTA and CDR2 FQGTGA.

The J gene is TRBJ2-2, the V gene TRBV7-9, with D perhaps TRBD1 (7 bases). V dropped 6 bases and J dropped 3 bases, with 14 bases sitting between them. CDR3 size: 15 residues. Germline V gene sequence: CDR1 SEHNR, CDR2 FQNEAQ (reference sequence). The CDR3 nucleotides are TGTGCCAGCAGGGTTAGCGGACAGGACACCGGGGAGCTGTTTTTT. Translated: CASRVSGQDTGELFF.

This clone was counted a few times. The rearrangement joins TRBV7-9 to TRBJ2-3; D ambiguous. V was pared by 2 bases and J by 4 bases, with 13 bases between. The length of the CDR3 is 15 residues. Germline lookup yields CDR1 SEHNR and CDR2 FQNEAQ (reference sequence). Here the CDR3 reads CASSLRLGEADTQYF. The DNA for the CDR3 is TGTGCCAGCAGCTTACGCTTAGGTGAGGCAGATACGCAGTATTTT.

The CDR3, as DNA: TGTGCCAGCAGCGCCTCTCCGGGGGGCATGGCTTTCTTT. Residues: CASSASPGGMAFF. The chain couples TRBV9 to TRBJ1-1; D may be TRBD1 (6 bases). The CDR3 is made up of 13 amino acids. Germline V gene lookup returns CDR1 SGDLS and CDR2 YYNGEE. Trimming left V 3 bases short and J 11 bases short, with 17 bases between.